This paragraph covers one T cell receptor (beta chain) sequence. The table lists this clonotype with a few counts. Its recognized antigen is unknown. Base-call qualities are not available, and no considerably larger clone is one nucleotide away. The entry originates in a study of human T cells and chemical hapten exposure (dated by TCRdb to the early 2020s). As for the study more broadly: For sensitization, 2% DPC in acetone was applied to a roughly 2 cm by roughly 2 cm area of upper inner arm skin. Patch testing on the upper back used Finn chambers containing 0.01% DPC, with scoring done after 6 days according to International Contact Dermatitis Research Group standards. Patients additionally received weekly therapeutic DPC doses to the scalp throughout the roughly 25-week study period. Blood samples were taken from patients before sensitization (week 0) and at 2, 6 and about 24 weeks after DPC sensitization. For TCR sequencing, blood came from 25 to 35 alopecia patients at anywhere from one to four time points (pre-sensitization, 2, 6 and 24 weeks). Libraries were pooled for sequencing, and per-sample TCR yields varied mainly because of small differences in library volumes within the pool. The study tracked peripheral blood TCR repertoire changes in vivo during primary and secondary sensitization to the hapten diphenylcyclopropenone (DPC) in alopecia patients. The mostly female patient cohort included alopecia areata with under or over 50% scalp involvement, alopecia totalis and alopecia universalis.

The time point label here, explained by the study, means: patch test 1, 2 weeks after DPC sensitization. The treatment or condition label on this specimen signifies: therapeutic diphenylcyclopropenone sensitization with weekly scalp DPC. At each patch-test visit, blood was drawn before the patch test was applied. Patients were considered eligible if aged 18 to 70, diagnosed with alopecia and deemed suitable for DPC therapy, and patients were excluded if pregnant. Total RNA was isolated from unfractionated whole blood collected in Tempus Blood RNA tubes. The library relied on RACE. The reads were generated on a NextSeq 500. Library preparation attached unique molecular identifiers to individual cDNA molecules for quantitative, reproducible TCR counting. Both TCR alpha and TCR beta chains were sequenced from each blood RNA sample. The published analysis was carried out like this. Samples had a median of 95,638 TCRs, with a range from about 23,224 to 690,600. The Decombinator software suite was used to annotate the V, J and CDR3 of the TCR reads. Every sample was subsampled to the same number of TCRs (28,000) for the PS versus PT1 abundance plots. TCRs were defined as expanded if absent before sensitization and observed at least eight times at the 2-week time point. TCRdb redid the processing of the public reads, applying fastp at Q25 and MiXCR, and retained in-frame beta chains. Every CDR3 protein is listed once, alongside the most common genes and DNA of its rows. TCRdb, not the original authors, processed these V and J calls. For this sample the table gives about 74,000 distinct CDR3 sequences, of which approximately 35% were detected only once. Roughly 10% of the sample is taken by the ten largest.

V and J are trimmed by 2 bases and 16 bases, and the gene matches miss 12 bases of the junction. CDR1 and CDR2 are drawn from the germline V gene: SGHDN, FVKESK. The CDR3 has 14 amino acids, counting the end cysteine and phenylalanine. Only the CDR3 DNA stays, 42 bases, in frame from base 1. Paper-wide results and their limitations: Alopecia, a presumed autoimmune disease, was present in all patients, so the immune response of the patients might differ from that of healthy individuals. Patch test score correlated positively with the number of PT1 expanded TCRs, reaching significance at thresholds 8, 16 and 32 but not at 4. After repeated subsampling, changes were observed in the strength of the expansion versus patch-test correlation and in the threshold at which the correlation became significant. No change with DPC sensitization was found in the number of TCRs above 1 in 1000 frequency, and no evidence of global repertoire structure alterations was found. Expanded TCRs formed significantly more large CDR3 similarity clusters than pre-sensitization or healthy control sets, consistent with antigen-driven responses.

The rearrangement combines TRBV14 with TRBJ2-1, with 9 bases matching TRBD2. The TCR sequence derives from a man aged 35-49 years with alopecia areata. Some clones in this sample may be carry-over from other donors' samples. Sample: whole blood, taken in connection with sensitization to the hapten diphenylcyclopropenone (DPC). This receptor carries the CDR3 CASSQYGIAGVHFF. The nucleotide sequence is TGTGCCAGCAGCCAATATGGAATAGCGGGAGTGCATTTCTTC.